This T cell receptor beta chain was identified in a study of cytomegalovirus exposure and HLA in healthy donors. There are 17 residues in the CDR3. J was trimmed by 4 bases and V by 0 bases; bases with no gene match: 10. From germline, CDR1 is LGHNA and CDR2 YNFKEQ. Primers: 60 Vbeta forward and 13 Jbeta reverse. Profiling relied on immunoSEQ multiplex PCR, and the TCRdb table lists in-frame clones only, not all of them. The sample records approximately 290,000 clones, approximately 80% being singletons. This clonotype was sampled from a girl aged 2-10 years in good health and CMV-seronegative. The chain links TRBV4-2 to TRBJ2-7; the match to TRBD2 covers 9 bases. The sequenced sample was PBMCs. As DNA, the CDR3 is TGTGCCAGCAGCCAAGAGCGGGCTAGCGGGGAGCCTTACGAGCAGTACTTC. Protein sequence: CASSQERASGEPYEQYF.